This TCR beta chain was sequenced in a study of graft-versus-host responses after intestinal transplantation. Across the study: Transplants given to recipients were multivisceral, liver-intestinal, or isolated intestinal. Study-wide results and limits: Ileal or blood samples showed some GvH clones first, and such clones were also found in recipient marrow. The study found high graft-versus-host to host-versus-graft clonal ratios in allografts of patients with graft-donor T cell macrochimerism.

The V and J ends lost 6 bases and 3 bases, in that order; junction bases with no gene match: 2. The length of the CDR3 is 12 residues. The V gene's germline CDR1 is SNHLY and CDR2 FYNNEI. Measured with immunoSEQ multiplex PCR; TCRdb has only the in-frame clones, and not every one. The repertoire holds approximately 90,000 clones, with around 90% as singletons. About this clone itself: The target antigen is unknown.

This receptor was obtained from a human donor who was the organ donor for an intestinal transplant. Sequencing used unstimulated CD8+ T cells sorted from spleen or lymph node cells, obtained before transplant. The chain combines TRBV2 with TRBJ2-7, with 7 bases lining up with TRBD1. The CDR3 bases are TGTGCCAGCAGCGGACAGGTCTACGAGCAGTACTTC. It specifies CASSGQVYEQYF.